This entry lists 8 T cell receptor beta chains sequenced from one sample in a study of blood T cell repertoires in COVID-19 (dated by TCRdb to 2020 to 2021). The method was the immunoSEQ multiplex PCR assay. TCRdb limited this immuneACCESS table to in-frame rearrangements with V and J called. A share of clones is missing; checked studies link under half to unresolved V genes, and the rest is unexplained. In all, the sample holds 200,000 to 250,000 clones, and 82% of those were seen once. The ten most abundant clones make up approximately 4% of the sample. Sample: peripheral blood. These receptors were taken from a woman of 80 years or more with acute or convalescent COVID-19.

The DNA of the CDR3 is TGCGCCAGCAGCTTGGAGGACAGTTACAATGAGCAGTTCTTC. It specifies CASSLEDSYNEQFF. The V gene is TRBV5-1, the J gene TRBJ2-1, with D tentatively TRBD1 (6 bases). With 0 bases removed from V and 4 bases from J, the gap between germline ends came to 8 bases. The CDR3 spans 14 residues. Germline loops: CDR1 SGHRS, CDR2 YFSETQ.

The genes are TRBV2 and TRBJ1-6; weak D call: TRBD1 (5 bases). Germline V gene data show CDR1 as SNHLY and CDR2 as FYNNEI. Trimming cost V 8 bases and J 6 bases, with 14 bases left between them. The CDR3 has 14 amino acids. In DNA, the CDR3 is TGTGCCAGCCAGCTCGACAGCCTTAATTCACCCCTCCACTTT. This encodes CASQLDSLNSPLHF. Full variable domain (outside the CDR3, taken from reference TRBV2 and TRBJ1-6): EPEVTQTPSHQVTQMGQEVILRCVPISNHLYFYWYRQILGQKVEFLVSFYNNEISEKSEIFDDQFSVERPDGSNFTLKIRSTKLEDSAMYFCASQLDSLNSPLHFGNGTRLTVT.

This clone has just a few counts. This chain links TRBV30 with TRBJ1-2; 7 bases match TRBD1. The J segment lost 6 bases and the V segment lost 1 base, leaving 2 bases of the junction unmatched. This CDR3 comprises 12 residues. The V gene's germline CDR1 is GTSNPN and CDR2 SVGIG (reference sequence). In nucleotides, the CDR3 is TGTGCCTGGAGTGCCAGGGGGAATGGCTACACCTTC. Amino acid sequence: CAWSARGNGYTF.

The chain uses TRBV6-5 and TRBJ1-6; TRBD1 agrees at 8 bases. V trimming: 6 bases; J trimming: 7 bases; junction bases outside the gene matches: 2. CDR3 length: 13 residues. From germline, CDR1 is MNHEY and CDR2 SVGAGI. CDR3 sequence reads: CASRNRGNSPLHF. The CDR3 DNA reads TGTGCCAGCAGAAACAGGGGGAATTCACCCCTCCACTTT.

The chain employs TRBV5-1 and TRBJ2-5; 7 positions match TRBD2. The CDR3 consists of 14 residues. From germline, CDR1 is SGHRS and CDR2 YFSETQ. The trim removed 4 bases at V and 5 bases at J, leaving 8 bases unmatched. As DNA, the CDR3 is TGCGCCAGCAGCCCGGGACTAATCGGGGAGACCCAGTACTTC. Encoded protein: CASSPGLIGETQYF.

V gene TRBV19 combines with J gene TRBJ1-2; tentatively, D is TRBD1 (5 bases). The CDR3 length is 15 residues. Trimming took off 3 bases at V and 4 bases at J, with 15 bases between the two ends. Germline-derived CDR1 and CDR2 are LNHDA and SQIVND (reference sequence). The DNA of the CDR3 is TGTGCCAGTAGTATGAAAGGAGGGGAGAGCTATGGCTACACCTTC. Translating it yields CASSMKGGESYGYTF.

The V and J genes are TRBV9 and TRBJ1-2; 9 positions match TRBD1. In germline, CDR1 is SGDLS, CDR2 YYNGEE. The CDR3 runs 15 residues. Losses at the gene ends were 0 bases for V and 3 bases for J; bases not matched to a gene: 3. In DNA form, the CDR3 reads TGTGCCAGCAGCGTAGCTACAGGGGGCGACTATGGCTACACCTTC. It specifies CASSVATGGDYGYTF.

This chain joins TRBV7-2 and TRBJ1-1; perhaps TRBD1 as D (6 bases). In germline, CDR1 is SGHTA, CDR2 FQGNSA. V was clipped by 8 bases and J by 1 base, with 14 bases between them. The CDR3 spans 14 residues. CDR3 coding DNA: TGTGCCAGCGGTACAGGGATAGGGAACACTGAAGCTTTCTTT. Encoded protein: CASGTGIGNTEAFF. The entire variable domain, with the rest obtained from reference TRBV7-2 and TRBJ1-1, is as follows: GAGVSQSPSNKVTEKGKDVELRCDPISGHTALYWYRQSLGQGLEFLIYFQGNSAPDKSGLPSDRFSAERTGGSVSTLTIQRTQQEDSAVYLCASGTGIGNTEAFFGQGTRLTVV.